This entry features one T cell receptor (beta chain) sequence. This clone's antigen is unknown. The input lacks base qualities; no much larger clone sits a single base away. TCRbeta CDR3 regions were amplified from genomic DNA using the immunoSEQ Assay, a bias-controlled multiplex PCR. On the study's bioinformatics: The number of nucleated cells in each sample was estimated by amplification of reference gene primers within the assay. To quantify the absolute abundance of each unique TCRbeta CDR3 rearrangement, sequence reads were collapsed and filtered. For each sample, productive Simpson clonality was calculated by taking the square root of Simpson's diversity index across productive rearrangements. TCRdb retrieved this table from immuneACCESS and kept in-frame rearrangements only. Not all clones are present; in checked studies, unresolved V genes account for under half, and no reason is known for the remainder. That table furnishes V, J and clone size, whereas the DNA furnished D and trimming. Here the sample has 300,000 or so clones; around 87% occur a single time. The ten top clones hold around 1.2% of the sample.

The record originates from a study of blood T cell repertoires in COVID-19 (dated by TCRdb to the early 2020s). For the wider study: The collaborator samples originated in the United States, Italy and Spain and spanned the acute and convalescent phases of COVID-19. Nearly every sample came with metadata listing a de-identified subject ID, COVID-19 status, age in years and sex. HLA class I and class II types, where available, came from metadata supplied by the sample provider rather than from assay-based typing. Samples came from the ongoing ImmuneRACE study (first 160 participants) plus 1,254 subjects from 6 global collaborators. The repertoires were released in a freely available public database intended as a resource for research on the immune response to SARS-CoV-2. Deeply sampled blood TCRbeta repertoires from subjects exposed to, actively infected with, or recovered from COVID-19 were included in the dataset. The material from the prospective study consisted of cDNA or gDNA derived from T cells, B-cell-depleted T cells, or PBMCs.

Beyond this particular receptor, the publication reports: How much clinical and demographic metadata was included differed by source and by participant, and the metadata was provided uncurated.

Each collaborating institution followed its own protocols to collect whole blood in K2EDTA tubes. For TCRbeta analysis, collaborators shipped samples in one of three forms: frozen whole blood, isolated PBMCs, or DNA extracted from either of those sample types. The sequenced sample consisted of peripheral blood. This receptor was obtained from a man aged 70 or older with acute or convalescent COVID-19.

The CDR3 reads as follows: CASSLAQGQGRVNEQFF. Read as DNA, the sequence is TGCGCCAGCAGCTTGGCCCAGGGACAGGGCCGAGTCAATGAGCAGTTCTTC. This receptor chain uses TRBV5-1 and TRBJ2-1; 9 bases in between match TRBD1. The CDR3 runs 17 residues from the cysteine to the phenylalanine. Here the CDR3 DNA is all that survives: 51 bases in frame from base 1. Taken from the germline V gene, the CDR1 and CDR2 loops are SGHRS and YFSETQ. Unmatched junction bases come to 10, with V trimmed by 0 bases and J by 6 bases.